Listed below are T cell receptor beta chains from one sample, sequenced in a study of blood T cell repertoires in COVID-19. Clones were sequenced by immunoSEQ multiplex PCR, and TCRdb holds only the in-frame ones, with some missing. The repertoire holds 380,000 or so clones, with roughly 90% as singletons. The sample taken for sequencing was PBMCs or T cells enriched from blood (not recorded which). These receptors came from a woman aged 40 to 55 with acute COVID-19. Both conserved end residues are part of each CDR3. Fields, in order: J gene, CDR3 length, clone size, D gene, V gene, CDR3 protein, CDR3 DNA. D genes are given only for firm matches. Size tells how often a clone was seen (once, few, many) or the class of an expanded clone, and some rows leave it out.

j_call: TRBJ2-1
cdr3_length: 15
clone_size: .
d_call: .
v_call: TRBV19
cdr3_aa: CASGGHLLSYNEQFF
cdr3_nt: TGTGCCAGTGGCGGACATCTCCTATCCTACAATGAGCAGTTCTTC

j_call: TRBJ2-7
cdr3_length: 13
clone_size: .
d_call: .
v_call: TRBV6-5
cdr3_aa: CASSYASSYEQYF
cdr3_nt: TGTGCCAGCAGTTACGCTAGCTCCTACGAGCAGTACTTC

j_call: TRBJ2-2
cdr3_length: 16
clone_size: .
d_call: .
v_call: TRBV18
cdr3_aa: CASSPSLAPGTGELFF
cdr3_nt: TGTGCCAGCTCACCAAGTCTAGCGCCGGGCACCGGGGAGCTGTTTTTT

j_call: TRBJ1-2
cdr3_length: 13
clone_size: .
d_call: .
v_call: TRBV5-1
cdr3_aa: CASAGNYVDGYTF
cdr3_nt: TGCGCCAGCGCAGGGAATTACGTTGATGGCTACACCTTC

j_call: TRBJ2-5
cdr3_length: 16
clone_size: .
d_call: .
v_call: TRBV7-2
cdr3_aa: CASSLVQRTFQETQYF
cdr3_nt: TGTGCCAGCAGCTTAGTCCAGCGGACCTTCCAAGAGACCCAGTACTTC

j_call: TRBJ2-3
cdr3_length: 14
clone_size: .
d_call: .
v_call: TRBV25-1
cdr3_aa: CASSELLRADTQYF
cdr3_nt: TGTGCCAGCAGTGAATTGCTGAGGGCAGATACGCAGTATTTT

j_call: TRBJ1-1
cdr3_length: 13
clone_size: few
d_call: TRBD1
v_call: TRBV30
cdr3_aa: CAWSGQSNTEAFF
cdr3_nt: TGTGCCTGGTCGGGACAGTCGAACACTGAAGCTTTCTTT

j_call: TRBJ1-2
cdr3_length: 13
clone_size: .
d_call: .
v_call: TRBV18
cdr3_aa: CASSATGGAGYTF
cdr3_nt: TGTGCCAGCTCAGCCACTGGGGGGGCAGGCTACACCTTC

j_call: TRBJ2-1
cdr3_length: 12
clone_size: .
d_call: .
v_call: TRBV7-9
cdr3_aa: CASKGTSYEQFF
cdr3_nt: TGTGCCAGCAAGGGCACTAGCTATGAGCAGTTCTTC

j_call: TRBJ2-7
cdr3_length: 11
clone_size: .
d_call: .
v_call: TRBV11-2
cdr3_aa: CASSLRYEQYF
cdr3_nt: TGTGCCAGCAGCTTGCGGTACGAGCAGTACTTC

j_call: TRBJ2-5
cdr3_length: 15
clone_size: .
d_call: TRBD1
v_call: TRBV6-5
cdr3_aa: CASRDNTGGAKTQYF
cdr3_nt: TGTGCCAGCAGGGACAACACAGGGGGCGCGAAGACCCAGTACTTC

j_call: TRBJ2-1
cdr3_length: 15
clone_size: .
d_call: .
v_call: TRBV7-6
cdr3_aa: CASSPVGATYNEQFF
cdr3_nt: TGTGCCAGCAGCCCGGTGGGGGCAACCTACAATGAGCAGTTCTTC

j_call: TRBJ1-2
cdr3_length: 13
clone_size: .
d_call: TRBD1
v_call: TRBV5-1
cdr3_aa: CASSQDRDEGYTF
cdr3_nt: TGCGCCAGCAGCCAGGACAGGGACGAAGGCTACACCTTC

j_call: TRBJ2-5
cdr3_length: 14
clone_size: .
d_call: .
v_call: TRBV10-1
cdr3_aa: CASSESGGPETQYF
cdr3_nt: TGCGCCAGCAGTGAGTCGGGAGGTCCGGAGACCCAGTACTTC

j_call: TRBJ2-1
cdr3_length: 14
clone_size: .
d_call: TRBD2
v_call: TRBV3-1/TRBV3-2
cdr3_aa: CASSGLAGVDEQFF
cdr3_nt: TGTGCCAGCAGTGGACTAGCGGGGGTCGATGAGCAGTTCTTC

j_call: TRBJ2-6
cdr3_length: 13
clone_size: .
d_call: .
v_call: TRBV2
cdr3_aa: CASAGTGANVLTF
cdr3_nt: TGTGCCAGCGCCGGGACTGGGGCCAACGTCCTGACTTTC

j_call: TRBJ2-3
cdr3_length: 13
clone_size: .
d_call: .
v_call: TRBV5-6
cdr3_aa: CASSGGAVREQYF
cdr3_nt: TGTGCCAGCAGCGGCGGGGCTGTGAGGGAGCAGTATTTT

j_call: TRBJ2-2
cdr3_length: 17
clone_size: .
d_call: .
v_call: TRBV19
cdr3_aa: CASSRWAGTANTGELFF
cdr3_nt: TGTGCCAGTAGTCGGTGGGCAGGCACTGCGAACACCGGGGAGCTGTTTTTT

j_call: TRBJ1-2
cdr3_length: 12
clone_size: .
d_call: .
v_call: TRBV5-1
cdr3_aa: CASSLGGDGYTF
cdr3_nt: TGCGCCAGCAGCCTGGGGGGAGATGGCTACACCTTC

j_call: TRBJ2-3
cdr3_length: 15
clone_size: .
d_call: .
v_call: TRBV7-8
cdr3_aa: CASGRGDRVTDTQYF
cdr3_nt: TGTGCCAGCGGGCGGGGGGACAGGGTCACAGATACGCAGTATTTT

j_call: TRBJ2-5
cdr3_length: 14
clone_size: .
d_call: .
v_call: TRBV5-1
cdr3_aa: CASSFGQPGGTQYF
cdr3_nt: TGCGCCAGCAGCTTTGGACAGCCAGGAGGGACCCAGTACTTC

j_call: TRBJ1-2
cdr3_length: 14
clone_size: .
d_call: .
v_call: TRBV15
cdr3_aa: CATSRETGSYGYTF
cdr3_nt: TGTGCCACCAGCAGAGAAACAGGAAGCTATGGCTACACCTTC

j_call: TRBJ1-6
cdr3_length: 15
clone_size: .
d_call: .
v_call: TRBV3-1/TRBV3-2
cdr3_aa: CASTPGPGYNSPLHF
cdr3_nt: TGTGCCAGCACCCCAGGGCCAGGGTATAATTCACCCCTCCACTTT

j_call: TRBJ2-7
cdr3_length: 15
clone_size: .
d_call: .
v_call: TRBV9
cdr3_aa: CASSVEGGQTYEQYF
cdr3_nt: TGTGCCAGCAGCGTAGAGGGGGGACAGACTTACGAGCAGTACTTC

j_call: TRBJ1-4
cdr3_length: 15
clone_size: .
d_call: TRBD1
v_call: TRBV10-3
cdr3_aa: CAISELGQGNEKLFF
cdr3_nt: TGTGCCATCAGTGAGCTCGGACAGGGTAATGAAAAACTGTTTTTT

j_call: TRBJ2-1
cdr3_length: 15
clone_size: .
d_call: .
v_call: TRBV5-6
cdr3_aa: CASSLPGSGYNEQFF
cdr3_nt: TGTGCCAGCAGCTTGCCAGGGTCGGGCTACAATGAGCAGTTCTTC

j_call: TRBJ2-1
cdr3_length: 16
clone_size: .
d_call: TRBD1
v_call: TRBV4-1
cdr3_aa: CASSSTRDRGYGEQFF
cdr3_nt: TGCGCCAGCAGCTCGACCCGGGACAGGGGATACGGTGAGCAGTTCTTC

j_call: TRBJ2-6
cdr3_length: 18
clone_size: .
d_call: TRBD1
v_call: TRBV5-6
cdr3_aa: CASSLDRDRVPGANVLTF
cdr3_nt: TGTGCCAGCAGCTTGGACCGGGACAGGGTGCCTGGGGCCAACGTCCTGACTTTC

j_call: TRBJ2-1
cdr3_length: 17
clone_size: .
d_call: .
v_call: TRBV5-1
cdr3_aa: CASSLGGGEAPYNEQFF
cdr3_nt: TGCGCCAGCAGCTTGGGGGGCGGGGAAGCTCCCTACAATGAGCAGTTCTTC

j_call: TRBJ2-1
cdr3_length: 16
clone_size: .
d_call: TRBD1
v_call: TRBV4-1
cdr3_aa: CASSHPRGQGAGEQFF
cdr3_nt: TGCGCCAGCAGCCACCCCCGAGGACAGGGGGCGGGTGAGCAGTTCTTC

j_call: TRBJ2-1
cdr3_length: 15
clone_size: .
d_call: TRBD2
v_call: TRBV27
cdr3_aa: CASSSGLAGRNEQFF
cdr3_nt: TGTGCCAGCAGTTCCGGACTAGCGGGGCGAAATGAGCAGTTCTTC

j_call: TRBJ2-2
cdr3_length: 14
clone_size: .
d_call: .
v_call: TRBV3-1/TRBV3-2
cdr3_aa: CASSRGTNTGELFF
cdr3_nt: TGTGCCAGCAGCCGAGGGACGAACACCGGGGAGCTGTTTTTT

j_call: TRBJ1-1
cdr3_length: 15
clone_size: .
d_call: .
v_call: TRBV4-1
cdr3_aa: CASSQDWGWGTEAFF
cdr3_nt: TGCGCCAGCAGCCAAGATTGGGGCTGGGGCACTGAAGCTTTCTTT

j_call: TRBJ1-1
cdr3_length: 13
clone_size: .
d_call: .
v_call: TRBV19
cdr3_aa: CASSLGRETEAFF
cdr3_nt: TGTGCCAGTAGTCTAGGGCGGGAAACTGAAGCTTTCTTT

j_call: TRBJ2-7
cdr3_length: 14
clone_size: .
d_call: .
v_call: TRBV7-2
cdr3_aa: CASSFVQGPYEQYF
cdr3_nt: TGTGCCAGCAGCTTCGTGCAGGGGCCCTACGAGCAGTACTTC

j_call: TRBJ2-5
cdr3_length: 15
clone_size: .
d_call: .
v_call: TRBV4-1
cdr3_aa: CASSRGTSPVETQYF
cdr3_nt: TGCGCCAGCAGCCGAGGAACTTCCCCGGTAGAGACCCAGTACTTC

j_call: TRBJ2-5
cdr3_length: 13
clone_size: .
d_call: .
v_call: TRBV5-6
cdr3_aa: CASSLPGRETQYF
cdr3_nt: TGTGCCAGCAGCTTGCCGGGGAGAGAGACCCAGTACTTC

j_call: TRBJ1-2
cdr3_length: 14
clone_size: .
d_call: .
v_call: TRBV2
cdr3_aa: CASSEAAGGLGYTF
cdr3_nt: TGTGCCAGCAGTGAAGCCGCGGGGGGGCTCGGCTACACCTTC

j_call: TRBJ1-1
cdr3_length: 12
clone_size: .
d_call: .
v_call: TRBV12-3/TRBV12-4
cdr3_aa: CASSFEGAEAFF
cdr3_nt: TGTGCCAGCAGTTTCGAGGGAGCTGAAGCTTTCTTT

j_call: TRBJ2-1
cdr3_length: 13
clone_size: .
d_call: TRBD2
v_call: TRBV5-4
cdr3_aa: CASSLWGGSEQFF
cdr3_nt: TGTGCCAGCAGCTTGTGGGGAGGGAGTGAGCAGTTCTTC

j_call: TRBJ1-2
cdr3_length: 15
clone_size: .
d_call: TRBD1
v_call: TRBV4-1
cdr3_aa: CASSQGDRGFYGYTF
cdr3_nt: TGCGCCAGCAGCCAGGGGGACAGGGGCTTCTATGGCTACACCTTC

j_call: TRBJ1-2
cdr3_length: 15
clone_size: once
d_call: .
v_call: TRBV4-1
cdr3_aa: CASSQVGQGYAGYTF
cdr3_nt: TGCGCCAGCAGCCAAGTGGGCCAGGGGTACGCTGGCTACACCTTC

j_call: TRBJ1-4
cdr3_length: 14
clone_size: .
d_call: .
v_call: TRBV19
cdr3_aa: CASSRGTTNEKLFF
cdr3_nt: TGTGCCAGTTCCCGGGGGACAACTAATGAAAAACTGTTTTTT

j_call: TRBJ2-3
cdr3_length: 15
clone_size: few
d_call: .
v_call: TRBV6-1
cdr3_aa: CASSEEGGPADTQYF
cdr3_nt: TGTGCCAGCAGTGAAGAGGGGGGGCCCGCAGATACGCAGTATTTT

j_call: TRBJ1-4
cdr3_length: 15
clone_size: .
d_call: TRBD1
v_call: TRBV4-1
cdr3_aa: CASSQMGQPNEKLFF
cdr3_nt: TGCGCCAGCAGCCAAATGGGACAGCCTAATGAAAAACTGTTTTTT

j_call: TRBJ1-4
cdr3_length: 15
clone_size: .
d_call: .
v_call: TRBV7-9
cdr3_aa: CASSANLESNEKLFF
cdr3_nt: TGTGCCAGCAGCGCCAACCTCGAGAGTAATGAAAAACTGTTTTTT

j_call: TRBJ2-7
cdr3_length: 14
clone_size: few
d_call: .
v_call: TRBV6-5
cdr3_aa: CASSRTVSSYEQYF
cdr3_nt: TGTGCCAGCAGTCGGACAGTTAGCTCCTACGAGCAGTACTTC

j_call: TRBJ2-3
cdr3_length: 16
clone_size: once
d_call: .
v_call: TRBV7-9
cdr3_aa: CASSLVAGLGTDTQYF
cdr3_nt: TGTGCCAGCAGCTTAGTTGCGGGGCTGGGCACAGATACGCAGTATTTT

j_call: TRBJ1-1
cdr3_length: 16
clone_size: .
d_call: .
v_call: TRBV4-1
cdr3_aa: CASSQDTGLGNTEAFF
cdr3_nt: TGCGCCAGCAGCCAAGATACAGGGTTGGGGAACACTGAAGCTTTCTTT

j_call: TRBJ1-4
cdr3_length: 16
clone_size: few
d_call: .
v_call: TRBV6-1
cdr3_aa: CASSEYPDSFNEKLFF
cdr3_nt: TGTGCCAGCAGTGAATACCCGGACAGCTTCAATGAAAAACTGTTTTTT

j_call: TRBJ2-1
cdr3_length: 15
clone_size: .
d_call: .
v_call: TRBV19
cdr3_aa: CASSIRGGSYNEQFF
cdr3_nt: TGTGCCAGTAGTATCAGGGGAGGGAGCTACAATGAGCAGTTCTTC

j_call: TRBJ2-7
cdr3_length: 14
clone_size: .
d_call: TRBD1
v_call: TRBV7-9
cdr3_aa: CASRPDMTGGEQYF
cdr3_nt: TGTGCCAGCAGACCAGACATGACAGGGGGCGAGCAGTACTTC

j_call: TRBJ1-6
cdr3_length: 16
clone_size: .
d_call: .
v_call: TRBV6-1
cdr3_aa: CASSARQSSYNSPLHF
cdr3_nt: TGTGCCAGCAGTGCACGACAGAGCTCCTATAATTCACCCCTCCACTTT

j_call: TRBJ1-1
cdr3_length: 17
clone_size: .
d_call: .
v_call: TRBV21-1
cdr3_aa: CASSKGAKDRNWAEAFF
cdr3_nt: TGTGCCAGCAGCAAAGGGGCTAAGGACAGGAATTGGGCTGAAGCTTTCTTT

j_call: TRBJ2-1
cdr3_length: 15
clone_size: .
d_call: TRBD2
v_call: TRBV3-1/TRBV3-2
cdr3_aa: CASSYTGTSLNEQFF
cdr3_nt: TGTGCCAGCAGCTATACCGGGACTAGCCTAAATGAGCAGTTCTTC